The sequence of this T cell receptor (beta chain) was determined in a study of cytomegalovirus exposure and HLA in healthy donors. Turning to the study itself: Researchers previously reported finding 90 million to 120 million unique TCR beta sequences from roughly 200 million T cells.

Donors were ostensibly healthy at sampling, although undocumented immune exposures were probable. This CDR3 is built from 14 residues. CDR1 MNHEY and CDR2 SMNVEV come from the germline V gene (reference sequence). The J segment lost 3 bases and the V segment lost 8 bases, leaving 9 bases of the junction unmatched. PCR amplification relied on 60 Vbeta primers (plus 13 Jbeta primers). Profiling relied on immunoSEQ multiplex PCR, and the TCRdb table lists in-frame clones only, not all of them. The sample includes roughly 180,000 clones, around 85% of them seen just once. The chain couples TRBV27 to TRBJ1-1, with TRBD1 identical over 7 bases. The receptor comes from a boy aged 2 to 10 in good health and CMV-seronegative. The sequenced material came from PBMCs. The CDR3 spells CASETYRGDTEAFF. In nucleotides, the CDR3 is TGTGCCAGCGAGACCTACAGGGGTGACACTGAAGCTTTCTTT.